The 21 T cell receptor beta chains below come from one sample, sequenced in a study of shared T cell receptors in the human thymus. The data were produced by immunoSEQ multiplex PCR, yet TCRdb's version contains in-frame clones alone and is incomplete. This repertoire shows roughly 700,000 clones, around 89% found once; its top ten account for 0.0095% to 0.011%. The data were also submitted as part of a second study, on human thymus T cells.

The sequenced sample was thymocytes. The receptors here all came from a boy younger than two with a congenital heart defect.

V and J are TRBV25-1 and TRBJ2-1; tentatively, D is TRBD2 (5 bases). The germline V and J ends were trimmed by 1 base and 8 bases, with 18 bases remaining between them. Germline V gives CDR1 MGHDK, CDR2 SYGVNS. The CDR3 runs to 16 residues. CDR3 nucleotides: TGTGCCAGCAGTGAATCGCGGGTGACACACACGCATGAGCAGTTCTTC. Protein product: CASSESRVTHTHEQFF. Complete variable domain (other parts from reference TRBV25-1 and TRBJ2-1): EADIYQTPRYLVIGTGKKITLECSQTMGHDKMYWYQQDPGMELHLIHYSYGVNSTEKGDLSSESTVSRIRTEHFPLTLESARPSHTSQYLCASSESRVTHTHEQFFGPGTRLTVL.

The gene calls are TRBV13 and TRBJ2-1, with D maybe TRBD2 (5 bases). Looked up from germline, CDR1 is PRHDT and CDR2 is FYEKMQ (reference sequence). This CDR3 has 15 residues. V dropped 4 bases and J dropped 7 bases, with 17 bases sitting between them. CDR3 in DNA: TGTGCCAGCAGCTGCGACGGAATTGAGCGGAATGAGCAGTTCTTC. Translating gives CASSCDGIERNEQFF.

In DNA form, the CDR3 reads TGTGCCAGCAGTTCTGAAGCGGGAGTGGGGGGCACAGATACGCAGTATTTT. This sequence encodes CASSSEAGVGGTDTQYF. The chain combines TRBV28 with TRBJ2-3; the match to TRBD2 covers 8 bases. The CDR3 has 17 residues. The V gene's germline CDR1 is MDHEN and CDR2 SYDVKM. The ends lost 4 bases at V and 1 base at J; junction bases unmatched: 10.

CDR3 sequence (DNA): TGTGCCAGCAGTGAGGGCGACTCACCCCTCCACTTT. Translated: CASSEGDSPLHF. The V and J genes are TRBV2 and TRBJ1-6; D is uncertain. V was pared by 3 bases and J by 10 bases, with 7 bases between. CDR3 length equals 12 residues. The germline CDR1 and CDR2 sequences are SNHLY and FYNNEI.

The gene calls are TRBV27 and TRBJ2-7; 11 bases are a match to TRBD2. Trimming at V came to 2 bases and at J to 7 bases, leaving 7 bases not matched to a gene. Germline loops: CDR1 MNHEY, CDR2 SMNVEV (reference sequence). The CDR3 covers 15 residues. CDR3 DNA: TGTGCCAGCAGTTTACTAGCGGGAGGTCATGGGGAGCAGTACTTC. Protein: CASSLLAGGHGEQYF.

This chain links TRBV7-4 with TRBJ2-1, with D perhaps matching TRBD2 (6 bases). The CDR3 has 16 residues. The germline V and J ends were trimmed by 6 bases and 1 base, with 16 bases remaining between them. The V gene's germline CDR1 is SGHVT and CDR2 SQSDAQ. CDR3 sequence reads: CASRTAGRRSYNEQFF. In nucleotides, the CDR3 is TGTGCCAGCAGGACTGCGGGAAGGAGGTCCTACAATGAGCAGTTCTTC.

The rearrangement joins TRBV11-1 to TRBJ1-1; the D is unclear. Germline CDR1 SGHAT, CDR2 FQDESV (reference sequence). The CDR3 totals 15 residues. V lost 7 bases to trimming and J lost 1 base, with 16 bases between them. In DNA, the CDR3 is TGTGCCAGCAACCAAGGGAGGGATGGGAACACTGAAGCTTTCTTT. As protein: CASNQGRDGNTEAFF.

The V and J genes are TRBV19 and TRBJ2-3, with D tentatively TRBD2 (6 bases). The CDR3 totals 15 residues. Per germline, CDR1 LNHDA and CDR2 SQIVND (reference sequence). The V gene lost 3 bases and the J gene lost 1 base, with 11 bases spanning the gap. The CDR3 sequence is CASSISSARTDTQYF. The CDR3 region has the DNA TGTGCCAGTAGTATCTCTAGCGCACGCACAGATACGCAGTATTTT.

The gene calls are TRBV27 and TRBJ1-4; 8 bases line up with TRBD1. J gave up 6 bases and V 3 bases, and 12 bases lay outside the gene matches. From germline, CDR1 is MNHEY and CDR2 SMNVEV (reference sequence). This CDR3 is 17 amino acids long. In DNA form, the CDR3 reads TGTGCCAGCAGTTTCGACCCCGGACAGGGCCGAGATGAAAAACTGTTTTTT. Translating it yields CASSFDPGQGRDEKLFF.

The chain combines TRBV27 with TRBJ2-2; D is possibly TRBD2 (5 bases). Trimming shortened V by 2 bases and J by 7 bases, and 17 bases separated the two germline ends. CDR1 is MNHEY, CDR2 SMNVEV, per germline (reference sequence). CDR3 size: 16 residues. The CDR3 DNA sequence: TGTGCCAGCAGTTTAGTCTCTAGGACTGTGGACGGGGAGCTGTTTTTT. Residues: CASSLVSRTVDGELFF.

The chain's CDR3 is CASSLSTGELFF. The CDR3 bases are TGTGCCAGCAGCCTTAGCACCGGGGAGCTGTTTTTT. The chain employs TRBV9 and TRBJ2-2; D gene unclear. The CDR3 length is 12 residues. The germline V gene encodes CDR1 SGDLS and CDR2 YYNGEE. V was shortened by 4 bases and J by 4 bases, with 5 bases between the two germline ends.

The V call is TRBV4-2, the J call TRBJ2-7; the D gene is possibly TRBD2 (6 bases). Trimming took off 4 bases at V and 7 bases at J, with 17 bases between the two ends. From germline, CDR1 is LGHNA and CDR2 YNFKEQ. This CDR3 has 14 amino acids. The CDR3 coding sequence is TGTGCCAGCAGCCTCTATCGGGGACGGGGGGAGCAGTACTTC. This codes for CASSLYRGRGEQYF.

The chain links TRBV11-3 to TRBJ1-1; D uncertain. From germline, CDR1 is SGHNT and CDR2 YENEEA. Trimming left V 5 bases short and J 5 bases short, with 9 bases between. The CDR3 runs 12 residues. The CDR3 here is CASSLGRTEAFF. DNA for the CDR3: TGTGCCAGCAGCCTTGGGAGGACTGAAGCTTTCTTT.

The V and J genes are TRBV5-1 and TRBJ1-1; D is ambiguous. The CDR3 is 17 residues long. CDR1 is SGHRS and CDR2 is YFSETQ in the germline V gene. The V end was cut by 0 bases, the J end by 1 base, with 16 bases between. The CDR3 loop reads CASSLALREERNTEAFF. In nucleotides, the CDR3 is TGCGCCAGCAGCTTGGCATTACGGGAGGAGCGGAACACTGAAGCTTTCTTT.

The chain combines TRBV28 with TRBJ2-7; TRBD1 matches at 7 bases. J was trimmed by 3 bases and V by 2 bases; bases with no gene match: 4. Per the germline V gene, CDR1 is MDHEN and CDR2 is SYDVKM. This CDR3 contains 14 residues. As DNA, the CDR3 is TGTGCCAGCAGTTTACCCAGGGGGATCTACGAGCAGTACTTC. It specifies CASSLPRGIYEQYF.

The chain joins TRBV15 to TRBJ2-7, with a possible D match to TRBD1 (6 bases). From germline, CDR1 is LNHNV and CDR2 YYDKDF (reference sequence). The germline V and J ends were trimmed by 1 base and 2 bases, with 12 bases remaining between them. The length of the CDR3 is 15 residues. DNA of the CDR3: TGTGCCACCAGCAGAGGAGGGGACATAGCCTACGAGCAGTACTTC. Translation: CATSRGGDIAYEQYF.

The chain joins TRBV10-1 to TRBJ2-3; D might be TRBD2 (6 bases). CDR3 length: 20 residues. V lost 3 bases and J lost 0, with 25 bases in between. Per germline, CDR1 WNHNN and CDR2 SYGVQD (reference sequence). The CDR3 spells CASSDARLGGTGTSTDTQYF. Here the CDR3 DNA reads TGCGCCAGCAGTGACGCCCGGCTCGGGGGAACAGGCACTAGCACAGATACGCAGTATTTT.

The rearrangement joins TRBV19 to TRBJ2-1; no clear D gene. CDR1 and CDR2 from the germline V gene are LNHDA and SQIVND (reference sequence). V was cut by 9 bases and J by 1 base, with 28 bases left in between. This CDR3 has 19 residues. DNA of the CDR3: TGTGCCAGCCTCCCTCGGTTCTCTCCGGAAGCGCGATCCTACAATGAGCAGTTCTTC. Encoded protein: CASLPRFSPEARSYNEQFF.

The rearrangement uses TRBV9 and TRBJ2-7; D might be TRBD2 (6 bases). The germline V gene encodes CDR1 SGDLS and CDR2 YYNGEE. The CDR3 spans 15 residues. Between the trimmed V and J ends, which lost 4 bases and 0 bases, there was a span of 14 bases. The CDR3 loop is CASSPGGDRSYEQYF. The CDR3, as DNA: TGTGCCAGCAGCCCAGGAGGGGACCGCTCCTACGAGCAGTACTTC.

The V and J genes are TRBV7-9 and TRBJ2-3; weak D call: TRBD2 (5 bases). V was clipped by 3 bases and J by 0 bases, with 13 bases between them. Germline loops: CDR1 SEHNR, CDR2 FQNEAQ (reference sequence). The CDR3 totals 16 residues. The CDR3 protein is CASSFQSGASTDTQYF. CDR3 sequence (DNA): TGTGCCAGCAGCTTTCAAAGCGGAGCTAGCACAGATACGCAGTATTTT.

The chain links TRBV19 to TRBJ2-6; D remains unclear. Germline CDR1 LNHDA, CDR2 SQIVND (reference sequence). The CDR3 has 17 residues. V lost 7 bases, J lost 4 bases, and 20 bases lay in between. CDR3 nucleotide sequence: TGTGCCAGTACTCCACCCGGTCCGGGTACCGGGGCCAACGTCCTGACTTTC. It encodes CASTPPGPGTGANVLTF.